This T cell receptor (beta chain) was identified during a study of radiation and T cells in renal cell carcinoma. About the study: Nephrectomy followed 15 Gy stereotactic body radiation by 4 weeks. Overall study results and limits: Top tumor clonotypes rose in blood 2 weeks post-radiation, then contracted.

The time point here: baseline pretreatment blood. Treatment here: 15 Gy SBRT to primary tumor, nephrectomy 4 weeks later. Blood was sampled at baseline, 2 weeks and 4 weeks after SBRT. The CDR3 contains 11 residues. Profiled with immunoSEQ multiplex PCR; TCRdb holds only in-frame clones, not every one. Of 100,000 to 150,000 clones in the sample, about four fifths were seen once. This clone was counted only a few times. No antigen is known for it. The source material was blood, sampled from a patient whose treatment included radiotherapy and nephrectomy. The rearrangement links TRBV21-1 to TRBJ2-7. TRBV21-1 has pseudogene status. The clonotype comes from a woman aged 55-70 years with renal cell carcinoma. The DNA for the CDR3 is TGTGCCAGCAGCCCCCGGAACGAGCAGTACTTC. It yields the protein CASSPRNEQYF.